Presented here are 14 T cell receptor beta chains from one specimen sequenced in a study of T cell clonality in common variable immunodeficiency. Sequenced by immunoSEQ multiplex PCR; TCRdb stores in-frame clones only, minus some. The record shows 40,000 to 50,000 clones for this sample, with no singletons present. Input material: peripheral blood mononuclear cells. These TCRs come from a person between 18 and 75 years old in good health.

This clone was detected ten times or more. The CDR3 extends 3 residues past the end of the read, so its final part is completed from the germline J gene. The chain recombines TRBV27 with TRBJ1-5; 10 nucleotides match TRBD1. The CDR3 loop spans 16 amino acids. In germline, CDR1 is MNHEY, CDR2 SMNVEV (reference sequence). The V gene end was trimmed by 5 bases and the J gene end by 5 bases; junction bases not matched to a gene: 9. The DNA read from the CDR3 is TGTGCCAGCAGTCCGCCCCGACAGGGGGCTTATCAGCCC. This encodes CASSPPRQGAYQP. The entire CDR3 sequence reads CASSPPRQGAYQPQHF.

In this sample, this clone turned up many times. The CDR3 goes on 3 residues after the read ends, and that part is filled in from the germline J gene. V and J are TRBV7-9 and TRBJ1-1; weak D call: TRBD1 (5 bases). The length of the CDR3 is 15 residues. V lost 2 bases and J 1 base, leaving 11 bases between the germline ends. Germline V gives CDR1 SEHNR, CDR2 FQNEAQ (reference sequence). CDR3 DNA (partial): TGTGCCAGCAGCTTACTAACTCAGGGGAACACTGAA. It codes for CASSLLTQGNTE. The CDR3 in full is CASSLLTQGNTEAFF.

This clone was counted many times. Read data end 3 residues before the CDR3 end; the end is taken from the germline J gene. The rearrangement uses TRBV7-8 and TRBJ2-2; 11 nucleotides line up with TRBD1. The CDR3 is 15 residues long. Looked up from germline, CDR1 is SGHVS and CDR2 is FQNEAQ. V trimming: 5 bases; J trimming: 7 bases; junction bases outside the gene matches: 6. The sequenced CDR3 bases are TGTGCCAGCAGCGGGCGGACAGGGGGCAGCGGGGAG. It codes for CASSGRTGGSGE. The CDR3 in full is CASSGRTGGSGELFF.

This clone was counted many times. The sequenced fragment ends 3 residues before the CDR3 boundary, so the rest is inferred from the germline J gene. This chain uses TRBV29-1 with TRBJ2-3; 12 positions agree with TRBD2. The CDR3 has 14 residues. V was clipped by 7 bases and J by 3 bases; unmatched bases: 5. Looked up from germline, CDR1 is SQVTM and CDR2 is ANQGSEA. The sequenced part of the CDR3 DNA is TGCAGCGGAACGGGACTAGCGGGTACAGATACG. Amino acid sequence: CSGTGLAGTDT. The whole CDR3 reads CSGTGLAGTDTQYF.

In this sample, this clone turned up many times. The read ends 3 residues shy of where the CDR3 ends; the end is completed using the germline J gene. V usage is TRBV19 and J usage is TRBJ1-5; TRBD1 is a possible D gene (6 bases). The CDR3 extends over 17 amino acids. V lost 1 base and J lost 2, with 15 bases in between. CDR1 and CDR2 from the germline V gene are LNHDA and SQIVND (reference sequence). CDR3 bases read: TGTGCCAGTAGTATAGCGGGCGGGGGGCATCGCAATCAGCCC. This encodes CASSIAGGGHRNQP. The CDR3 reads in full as CASSIAGGGHRNQPQHF.

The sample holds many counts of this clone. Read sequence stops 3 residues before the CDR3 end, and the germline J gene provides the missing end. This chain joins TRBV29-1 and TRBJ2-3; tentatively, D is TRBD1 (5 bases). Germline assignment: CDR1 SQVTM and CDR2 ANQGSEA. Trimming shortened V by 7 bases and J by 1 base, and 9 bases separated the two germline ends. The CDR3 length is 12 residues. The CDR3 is CSGRTRTDTQYF. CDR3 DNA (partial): TGCAGCGGGCGGACACGCACAGATACG.

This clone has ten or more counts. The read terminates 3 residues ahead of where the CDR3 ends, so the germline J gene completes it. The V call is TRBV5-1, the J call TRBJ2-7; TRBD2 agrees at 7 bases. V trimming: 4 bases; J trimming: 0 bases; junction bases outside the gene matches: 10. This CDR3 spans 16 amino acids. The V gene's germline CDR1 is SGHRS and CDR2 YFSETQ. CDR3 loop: CASSLMGGVSSYEQYF. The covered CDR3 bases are TGCGCCAGCAGCCTGATGGGGGGGGTGTCCTCCTACGAG.

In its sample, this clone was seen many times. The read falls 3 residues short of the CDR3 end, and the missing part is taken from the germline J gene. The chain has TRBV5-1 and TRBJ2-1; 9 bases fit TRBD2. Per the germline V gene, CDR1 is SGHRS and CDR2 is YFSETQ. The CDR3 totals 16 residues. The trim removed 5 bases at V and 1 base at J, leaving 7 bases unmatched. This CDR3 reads CASSEVAGESYNEQFF. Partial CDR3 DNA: TGCGCCAGCAGTGAGGTAGCGGGAGAGTCCTACAATGAG. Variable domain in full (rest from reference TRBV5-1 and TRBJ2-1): KAGVTQTPRYLIKTRGQQVTLSCSPISGHRSVSWYQQTPGQGLQFLFEYFSETQRNKGNFPGRFSGRQFSNSRSEMNVSTLELGDSALYLCASSEVAGESYNEQFFGPGTRLTVL.

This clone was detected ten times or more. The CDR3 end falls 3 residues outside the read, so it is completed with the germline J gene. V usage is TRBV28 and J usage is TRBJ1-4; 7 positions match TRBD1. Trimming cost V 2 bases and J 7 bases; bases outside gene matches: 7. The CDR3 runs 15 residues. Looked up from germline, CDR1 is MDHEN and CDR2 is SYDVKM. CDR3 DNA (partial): TGTGCCAGCAGTTTAGAGACCCGGGACAGTGAAAAA. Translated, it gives CASSLETRDSEK. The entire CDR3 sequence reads CASSLETRDSEKLFF.

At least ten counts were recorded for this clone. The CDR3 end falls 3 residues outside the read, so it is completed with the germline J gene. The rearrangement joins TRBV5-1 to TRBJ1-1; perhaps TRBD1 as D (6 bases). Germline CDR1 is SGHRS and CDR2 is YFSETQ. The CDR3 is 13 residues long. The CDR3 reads CASSLEQGMVAFF. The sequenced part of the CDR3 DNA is TGCGCCAGCAGCTTGGAACAGGGAATGGTA.

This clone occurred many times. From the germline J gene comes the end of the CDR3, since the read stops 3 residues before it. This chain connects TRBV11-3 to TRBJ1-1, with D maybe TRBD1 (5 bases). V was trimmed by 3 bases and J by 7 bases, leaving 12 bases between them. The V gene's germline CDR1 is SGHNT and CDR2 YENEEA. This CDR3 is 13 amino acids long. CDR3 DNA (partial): TGTGCCAGCAGCTTCCGCGACAGAAGTGAA. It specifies CASSFRDRSE. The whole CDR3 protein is CASSFRDRSEAFF.

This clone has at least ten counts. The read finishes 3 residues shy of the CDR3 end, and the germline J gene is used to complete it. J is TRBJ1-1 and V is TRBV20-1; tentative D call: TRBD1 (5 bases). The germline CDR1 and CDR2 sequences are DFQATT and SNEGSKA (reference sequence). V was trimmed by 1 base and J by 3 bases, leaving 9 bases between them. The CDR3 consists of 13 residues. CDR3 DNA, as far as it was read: TGCAGTGCTAGAGGACAGCTCCACACTGAA. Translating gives CSARGQLHTE. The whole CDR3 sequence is CSARGQLHTEAFF.

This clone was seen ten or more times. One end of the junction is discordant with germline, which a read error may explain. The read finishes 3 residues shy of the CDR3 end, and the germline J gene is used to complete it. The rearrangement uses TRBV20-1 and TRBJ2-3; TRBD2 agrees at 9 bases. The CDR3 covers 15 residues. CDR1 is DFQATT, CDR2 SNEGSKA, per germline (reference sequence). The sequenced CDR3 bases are TGCAGTGCTAGAGGGAGTAGCGGGAGCATAGATACG. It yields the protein CSARGSSGSIDT. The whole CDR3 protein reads CSARGSSGSIDTQYF.

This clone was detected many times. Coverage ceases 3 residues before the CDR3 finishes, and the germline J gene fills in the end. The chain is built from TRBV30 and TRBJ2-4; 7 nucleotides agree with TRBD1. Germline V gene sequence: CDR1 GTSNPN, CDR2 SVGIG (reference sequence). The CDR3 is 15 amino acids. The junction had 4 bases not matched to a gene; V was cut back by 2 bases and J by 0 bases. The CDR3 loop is CAWSPTGLAKNIQYF. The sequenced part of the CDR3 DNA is TGTGCCTGGAGTCCGACAGGGCTAGCCAAAAACATT.